Each of the 20 T cell receptor beta chains below was sequenced from the same sample in a study of T cell responses to AZD1222 COVID-19 vaccine. Measured with immunoSEQ multiplex PCR; TCRdb has only the in-frame clones, and not every one. The table records under 200,000 clones, 75% to 95% of them present only once. Sequenced material: peripheral blood, taken on day 0 of AZD1222 vaccination. These receptors all come from an adult in good health.

This chain links TRBV2 with TRBJ2-1; 9 bases are shared with TRBD2. The V and J ends lost 5 bases and 5 bases, in that order; junction bases with no gene match: 7. CDR3 length: 15 amino acids. Per germline, CDR1 SNHLY and CDR2 FYNNEI. CDR3 DNA: TGTGCCAGCAGTCCCCAGCGGGGGGCTAACAATGAGCAGTTCTTC. Translating it yields CASSPQRGANNEQFF.

This clone was observed a few times. The rearrangement uses TRBV2 and TRBJ2-2; D possibly corresponds to TRBD2 (6 bases). This CDR3 has 12 residues. CDR1 and CDR2 (germline): SNHLY, FYNNEI. Trimming cost V 5 bases and J 5 bases, with 6 bases left between them. DNA for the CDR3: TGTGCCAGCAGTAGCGGGACCGGGGAGCTGTTTTTT. Its translation is CASSSGTGELFF.

The chain joins TRBV7-8 to TRBJ2-7; 7 positions match TRBD2. The CDR3 has 14 amino acids. The trim removed 3 bases at V and 2 bases at J, leaving 4 bases unmatched. Germline CDR1 reads SGHVS; CDR2 reads FQNEAQ. Here the CDR3 DNA reads TGTGCCAGCAGCTTGGGGGGGAGACCCTACGAGCAGTACTTC. Protein product: CASSLGGRPYEQYF.

This chain links TRBV3-1 (or the pseudogene TRBV3-2) with TRBJ2-3; 8 bases are shared with TRBD2. V was pared by 5 bases and J by 0 bases, with 7 bases of the junction left unmatched. Germline CDR1 reads LGHDT; CDR2 reads YNNKEL (reference sequence). The CDR3 has 16 residues. CDR3 sequence reads: CASSDHGGASTDTQYF. In DNA, the CDR3 is TGTGCCAGCAGCGACCACGGGGGGGCAAGCACAGATACGCAGTATTTT.

The chain couples TRBV27 to TRBJ2-1; 12 bases line up with TRBD2. Germline V gene data show CDR1 as MNHEY and CDR2 as SMNVEV (reference sequence). The CDR3 totals 17 residues. V was pared by 5 bases and J by 0 bases, with 5 bases of the junction left unmatched. As DNA, the CDR3 is TGTGCCAGCAGTCTCCGGACTAGCGGGGCCTCCTACAATGAGCAGTTCTTC. Translation gives CASSLRTSGASYNEQFF.

The V gene is TRBV2, the J gene TRBJ1-2; maybe TRBD1 (5 bases). This CDR3 contains 13 residues. Germline-derived CDR1 and CDR2 are SNHLY and FYNNEI. V was cut by 4 bases and J by 6 bases, with 12 bases left in between. CDR3: CASSVRDGDGYTF. In DNA form, the CDR3 reads TGTGCCAGCAGTGTGAGGGACGGTGATGGCTACACCTTC.

The chain joins TRBV7-2 to TRBJ2-1; 7 bases match TRBD1. Germline V gene data show CDR1 as SGHTA and CDR2 as FQGNSA. The V segment lost 1 base and the J segment 7 bases; nucleotides outside the gene matches: 7. The CDR3 totals 15 residues. CDR3 protein: CASSLGGRGINEQFF. In nucleotides, the CDR3 is TGTGCCAGCAGCTTAGGAGGCAGGGGGATTAATGAGCAGTTCTTC.

The sample holds one count of this clone. V and J are TRBV10-1 and TRBJ2-3; 8 nucleotides align to TRBD2. This CDR3 spans 14 amino acids. V trimming: 4 bases; J trimming: 3 bases; junction bases outside the gene matches: 3. The germline V gene has CDR1 WNHNN and CDR2 SYGVQD (reference sequence). This chain's CDR3 is CASSAGGPTDTQYF. CDR3 bases: TGCGCCAGCAGTGCGGGGGGGCCAACAGATACGCAGTATTTT.

V is TRBV3-1 (or the pseudogene TRBV3-2) and J is TRBJ1-2; D uncertain. V was shortened by 6 bases and J by 6 bases, with 14 bases between the two germline ends. CDR1 and CDR2 from the germline V gene are LGHDT and YNNKEL (reference sequence). The CDR3 loop spans 13 amino acids. The CDR3 DNA reads TGTGCCAGCAGAGACCCGGGATCGCATGGCTACACCTTC. Its protein is CASRDPGSHGYTF.

The chain links TRBV30 to TRBJ1-4; D not resolved. Trimming took off 2 bases at V and 1 base at J, with 5 bases between the two ends. This CDR3 is built from 13 residues. CDR1 is GTSNPN and CDR2 is SVGIG in the germline V gene (reference sequence). CDR3 residues: CAWSRGTNEKLFF. DNA for the CDR3: TGTGCCTGGAGTCGAGGAACTAATGAAAAACTGTTTTTT.

This clone appeared once. The J gene is TRBJ2-3, the V gene TRBV12-3 or TRBV12-4, with D unclear. V gave up 5 bases and J gave up 5 bases, with 8 bases separating them. This CDR3 is 12 amino acids long. In DNA form, the CDR3 reads TGTGCCAGCAGTCAGGTAGGAGATACGCAGTATTTT. It codes for CASSQVGDTQYF.

The chain uses TRBV19 and TRBJ1-1; 8 bases fit TRBD1. This CDR3 spans 15 amino acids. Trimming removed 10 bases from V and 7 bases from J; junction bases left unmatched: 17. Germline V lookup: CDR1 LNHDA, CDR2 SQIVND (reference sequence). The CDR3 reads CATRDRTGLAREAFF. The CDR3 coding sequence is TGTGCCACCCGGGACAGGACCGGGTTAGCACGTGAAGCTTTCTTT.

The chain combines TRBV9 with TRBJ2-5; weak D call: TRBD2 (5 bases). Trimming pared 3 bases from V and 5 bases from J, leaving 11 bases between. CDR3 length: 13 residues. The V gene's germline CDR1 is SGDLS and CDR2 YYNGEE. The CDR3 is CASSGTVSETQYF. CDR3 coding DNA: TGTGCCAGCAGCGGGACTGTCTCGGAGACCCAGTACTTC.

The chain recombines TRBV13 with TRBJ1-2; 12 bases align to TRBD1. This CDR3 contains 17 residues. Trimming removed 3 bases from V and 6 bases from J; junction bases left unmatched: 11. Germline CDR1 PRHDT, CDR2 FYEKMQ (reference sequence). CDR3 loop: CASSFRSGQGAGDGYTF. The CDR3 region has the DNA TGTGCCAGCAGCTTTAGGTCGGGACAGGGGGCCGGGGATGGCTACACCTTC.

The chain uses TRBV7-2 and TRBJ1-4; D uncertain. Trimming took 1 base from V and 2 from J, leaving 11 bases between them. Germline V gives CDR1 SGHTA, CDR2 FQGNSA. CDR3 size: 16 residues. The CDR3 DNA is TGTGCCAGCAGCTTAGGTCAATTAGGCACTAATGAAAAACTGTTTTTT. This gives the protein CASSLGQLGTNEKLFF. Drawing the rest from reference TRBV7-2 and TRBJ1-4, the complete variable domain is GAGVSQSPSNKVTEKGKDVELRCDPISGHTALYWYRQSLGQGLEFLIYFQGNSAPDKSGLPSDRFSAERTGGSVSTLTIQRTQQEDSAVYLCASSLGQLGTNEKLFFGSGTQLSVL.

This chain joins TRBV30 and TRBJ1-5; tentative D call: TRBD1 (6 bases). The CDR3 contains 13 residues. Germline V gene data show CDR1 as GTSNPN and CDR2 as SVGIG (reference sequence). Trimming stripped 3 bases from V and 2 bases from J, with 8 bases between. This CDR3 is CAWSPGGNQPQHF. The CDR3 DNA follows: TGTGCCTGGAGCCCAGGGGGCAATCAGCCCCAGCATTTT.

The chain employs TRBV7-3 and TRBJ2-7; possibly TRBD1 or TRBD2 for D (5 bases each). The CDR3 totals 16 residues. V lost 5 bases to trimming and J lost 2 bases, with 19 bases between them. From germline, CDR1 is SGHTA and CDR2 FQGTGA. CDR3 protein: CASSASGTLTTYEQYF. In DNA form, the CDR3 reads TGTGCCAGCAGCGCGTCCGGGACGCTAACTACCTACGAGCAGTACTTC.

This chain uses TRBV7-8 with TRBJ2-3, with TRBD1 identical over 10 bases. The trim removed 5 bases at V and 3 bases at J, leaving 8 bases unmatched. From germline, CDR1 is SGHVS and CDR2 FQNEAQ. The CDR3 totals 16 residues. CDR3 sequence reads: CASSRAGTGETDTQYF. The DNA of the CDR3 is TGTGCCAGCAGCCGCGCCGGGACAGGGGAAACAGATACGCAGTATTTT.

V usage is TRBV7-2 and J usage is TRBJ1-1; D is ambiguous. Trimming shortened V by 0 bases and J by 1 base, and 9 bases separated the two germline ends. Germline loops: CDR1 SGHTA, CDR2 FQGNSA. This CDR3 region has 15 residues. CDR3 residues: CASSLASQPNTEAFF. The CDR3 nucleotides read TGTGCCAGCAGCTTAGCGAGCCAACCGAACACTGAAGCTTTCTTT.

V usage is TRBV15 and J usage is TRBJ2-5; D gene ambiguous. With 0 bases removed from V and 1 base from J, the gap between germline ends came to 9 bases. The CDR3 extends over 15 amino acids. Germline V gene lookup returns CDR1 LNHNV and CDR2 YYDKDF (reference sequence). CDR3 protein: CATSRDRATQETQYF. The CDR3 DNA is TGTGCCACCAGCAGAGATAGGGCCACCCAAGAGACCCAGTACTTC.